Below, 26 T cell receptor beta chains from the same sample are listed, as sequenced in a study of T cell responses to AZD1222 COVID-19 vaccine. Clones were sequenced by immunoSEQ multiplex PCR, and TCRdb holds only the in-frame ones, with some missing. The table lists 100,000 to 130,000 clones, 85% to 95% of them singletons. Source: peripheral blood, taken 28 days after the second AZD1222 dose. These receptors were taken from an adult who received the AZD1222 COVID-19 vaccine.

This chain connects TRBV6-6 to TRBJ2-3; D gene unclear. Trimming pared 2 bases from V and 1 base from J, leaving 7 bases between. The length of the CDR3 is 14 residues. CDR1 and CDR2 from the germline V gene are MNHNY and SVGAGI (reference sequence). The CDR3 DNA reads TGTGCCAGCAGTTACGTCCGAGGCACAGATACGCAGTATTTT. This translates into CASSYVRGTDTQYF.

V gene TRBV10-3 combines with J gene TRBJ2-3, with 9 bases that match TRBD2. From germline, CDR1 is ENHRY and CDR2 SYGVKD. This CDR3 region has 15 residues. Trimming cost V 10 bases and J 4 bases; bases outside gene matches: 12. CDR3 in DNA: TGTGCCACCCCGCGGGAGGGAGGCCCGCCAGATACGCAGTATTTT. Residues: CATPREGGPPDTQYF.

This rearrangement joins TRBV28 to TRBJ1-4; D is unclear. The CDR3 loop spans 15 amino acids. Germline V gives CDR1 MDHEN, CDR2 SYDVKM. V was cut by 7 bases and J by 2 bases, with 14 bases left in between. The CDR3 sequence is CASIPWGDTNEKLFF. The DNA of the CDR3 is TGTGCCAGCATACCTTGGGGAGACACTAATGAAAAACTGTTTTTT. Using reference TRBV28 and TRBJ1-4 for the parts outside the CDR3, the full variable domain is DVKVTQSSRYLVKRTGEKVFLECVQDMDHENMFWYRQDPGLGLRLIYFSYDVKMKEKGDIPEGYSVSREKKERFSLILESASTNQTSMYLCASIPWGDTNEKLFFGSGTQLSVL.

This clone was observed once. The chain joins TRBV6-5 to TRBJ2-4, with 7 bases lining up with TRBD2. Trimming took 0 bases from V and 6 from J; bases not matched to a gene: 5. Germline V gives CDR1 MNHEY, CDR2 SVGAGI. The CDR3 has 15 residues. CDR3 protein: CASSYSGGGGNIQYF. For the CDR3, the DNA is TGTGCCAGCAGTTACTCGGGCGGGGGAGGAAACATTCAGTACTTC.

The gene calls are TRBV27 and TRBJ1-1; tentatively, D is TRBD1 (6 bases). Trimming pared 8 bases from V and 8 bases from J, leaving 21 bases between. Germline V lookup: CDR1 MNHEY, CDR2 SMNVEV (reference sequence). The CDR3 consists of 14 residues. CDR3 DNA sequence: TGTGCCAGCGGAGTTACAGGGTTGGGGGAGGAAGCTTTCTTT. Amino acids: CASGVTGLGEEAFF.

The gene calls are TRBV24-1 and TRBJ2-3; 9 bases align to TRBD1. CDR1 and CDR2 (germline): KGHDR, SFDVKD. The V and J ends lost 6 bases and 4 bases, in that order; junction bases with no gene match: 7. The CDR3 sequence is 15 residues long. The CDR3: CATSRGTGYSDTQYF. The CDR3 DNA reads TGTGCCACCAGTCGGGGGACAGGGTATTCAGATACGCAGTATTTT.

The genes are TRBV2 and TRBJ2-7; D is undetermined. Germline V lookup: CDR1 SNHLY, CDR2 FYNNEI. Trimming cost V 4 bases and J 4 bases, with 2 bases left between them. The CDR3 spans 10 residues. The CDR3: CASSVYEQYF. The CDR3 nucleotides are TGTGCCAGCAGTGTTTACGAGCAGTACTTC.

The genes are TRBV7-9 and TRBJ2-5, with D possibly matching TRBD1 (6 bases). The CDR3 totals 15 residues. From germline, CDR1 is SEHNR and CDR2 FQNEAQ (reference sequence). The V end was cut by 1 base, the J end by 1 base, with 10 bases between. CDR3 sequence reads: CASSLVGGAQETQYF. The CDR3, as DNA: TGTGCCAGCAGCTTAGTAGGGGGAGCCCAAGAGACCCAGTACTTC.

CDR3 sequence reads: CASGFFGYGYTF. The DNA for the CDR3 is TGTGCCAGCGGCTTTTTTGGCTATGGCTACACCTTC. The chain couples TRBV6-5 to TRBJ1-2, with D uncertain. The CDR3 has 12 amino acids. V was shortened by 8 bases and J by 4 bases, with 11 bases between the two germline ends. Germline CDR1 and CDR2: MNHEY and SVGAGI.

This clone is a singleton in its sample. The chain combines TRBV5-6 with TRBJ1-4; maybe TRBD1 (6 bases). V was cut by 0 bases and J by 8 bases, with 11 bases left in between. CDR3 size: 14 residues. Germline assignment: CDR1 SGHDT and CDR2 YYEEEE. DNA for the CDR3: TGTGCCAGCAGCTTGGGAGGGGGAGGAGAAAAACTGTTTTTT. It translates to CASSLGGGGEKLFF.

The chain uses TRBV6-5 and TRBJ1-4; a weak D match, TRBD1 (6 bases). The CDR3 is made up of 14 amino acids. V lost 8 bases, J lost 6 bases, and 16 bases lay in between. Germline CDR1 MNHEY, CDR2 SVGAGI. CDR3 sequence: CASPAGARDEKLFF. The DNA of the CDR3 is TGTGCCAGCCCGGCAGGGGCGCGGGATGAAAAACTGTTTTTT.

The V gene is TRBV7-2, the J gene TRBJ2-2; D is unresolved. V shed 3 bases and J shed 4 bases, with 12 bases lying between them. CDR1 and CDR2 from the germline V gene are SGHTA and FQGNSA. This CDR3 spans 15 amino acids. CDR3 protein: CASSFCEQTTGELFF. The CDR3 coding sequence is TGTGCCAGCAGCTTCTGTGAACAGACCACCGGGGAGCTGTTTTTT.

The rearrangement joins TRBV6-6 to TRBJ1-5; the D is unclear. This CDR3 has 14 residues. The germline V gene has CDR1 MNHNY and CDR2 SVGAGI (reference sequence). Trimming left V 3 bases short and J 0 bases short, with 6 bases between. The CDR3 sequence: CASSYVVSNQPQHF. CDR3 DNA sequence: TGTGCCAGCAGTTATGTGGTTAGCAATCAGCCCCAGCATTTT.

The CDR3 bases are TGTGCCAGCAGCTTAGGGGGGACAGAGGGTCGGTTCTTC. This codes for CASSLGGTEGRFF. V is TRBV11-2 and J is TRBJ2-1, with TRBD1 matching over 7 bases. CDR1 is SGHAT, CDR2 FQNNGV, per germline. CDR3 length: 13 residues. Trimming removed 1 base from V and 15 bases from J; junction bases left unmatched: 9.

The chain couples TRBV19 to TRBJ2-7; D may be TRBD1 or TRBD2 (5 bases each). This CDR3 spans 13 amino acids. Per germline, CDR1 LNHDA and CDR2 SQIVND (reference sequence). The V end was cut by 9 bases, the J end by 5 bases, with 17 bases between. Written as DNA, the CDR3 is TGTGCCAGCTGGGACGGACCCCCAAACGAGCAGTACTTC. Translation: CASWDGPPNEQYF. The full variable domain, rest sourced from reference TRBV19 and TRBJ2-7, is DGGITQSPKYLFRKEGQNVTLSCEQNLNHDAMYWYRQDPGQGLRLIYYSQIVNDFQKGDIAEGYSVSREKKESFPLTVTSAQKNPTAFYLCASWDGPPNEQYFGPGTRLTVT.

The chain couples TRBV2 to TRBJ2-1; D possibly uses TRBD1 or TRBD2 (5 bases each). The CDR3 covers 15 residues. From germline, CDR1 is SNHLY and CDR2 FYNNEI. The germline V and J ends were trimmed by 2 bases and 0 bases, with 8 bases remaining between them. DNA of the CDR3: TGTGCCAGCAGTGAAATGGGGGTCTCCTACAATGAGCAGTTCTTC. It yields the protein CASSEMGVSYNEQFF. The variable domain in full, with the rest retrieved from reference TRBV2 and TRBJ2-1, is EPEVTQTPSHQVTQMGQEVILRCVPISNHLYFYWYRQILGQKVEFLVSFYNNEISEKSEIFDDQFSVERPDGSNFTLKIRSTKLEDSAMYFCASSEMGVSYNEQFFGPGTRLTVL.

As DNA, the CDR3 is TGTGCCAGCAGCCTAGGGACAGGGGTACGCACCGGGGAGCTGTTTTTT. It specifies CASSLGTGVRTGELFF. The V and J genes are TRBV3-1 (or the pseudogene TRBV3-2) and TRBJ2-2; 10 bases are a match to TRBD1. The CDR3 has 16 amino acids. Germline-derived CDR1 and CDR2 are LGHDT and YNNKEL (reference sequence). The trim removed 4 bases at V and 4 bases at J, leaving 6 bases unmatched.

This clone was seen once. The chain recombines TRBV29-1 with TRBJ2-7; D may be TRBD1 or TRBD2 (5 bases each). V was shortened by 2 bases and J by 2 bases, with 10 bases between the two germline ends. The CDR3 covers 13 residues. CDR1 is SQVTM and CDR2 is ANQGSEA in the germline V gene. CDR3 sequence reads: CSVETMGAYEQYF. In nucleotides, the CDR3 is TGCAGCGTTGAAACGATGGGGGCCTACGAGCAGTACTTC.

This clone was recorded a few times. The genes are TRBV7-9 and TRBJ2-7, with D possibly matching TRBD1 (6 bases). Trimming took off 5 bases at V and 5 bases at J, with 19 bases between the two ends. This CDR3 contains 15 residues. CDR1 and CDR2 from the germline V gene are SEHNR and FQNEAQ (reference sequence). CDR3 in DNA: TGTGCCAGCAGCACCCGGGACAAAAAACGCCACGAGCAGTACTTC. It encodes CASSTRDKKRHEQYF.

The chain joins TRBV6-4 to TRBJ2-7; D gene unclear. This CDR3 spans 13 amino acids. Per germline, CDR1 MRHNA and CDR2 SNTAGT. V lost 2 bases, J lost 1 base, and 6 bases lay in between. For the CDR3, the DNA is TGTGCCAGCAGTGACAGGATTTCCTACGAGCAGTACTTC. Its protein is CASSDRISYEQYF.

The chain couples TRBV11-3 to TRBJ1-5; D gene uncertain. In germline, CDR1 is SGHNT, CDR2 YENEEA. Trimming cost V 1 base and J 1 base, with 5 bases left between them. CDR3 length: 14 residues. The CDR3 is CASSLAESNQPQHF. CDR3 nucleotide sequence: TGTGCCAGCAGCTTAGCAGAGAGCAATCAGCCCCAGCATTTT.

This sequence joins TRBV10-1 and TRBJ1-1; unclear D gene. Germline lookup yields CDR1 WNHNN and CDR2 SYGVQD (reference sequence). The CDR3 consists of 14 residues. V gave up 0 bases and J gave up 6 bases, with 11 bases separating them. This chain's CDR3 is CASSESRGRPEAFF. In DNA form, the CDR3 reads TGCGCCAGCAGTGAGTCCCGGGGTAGGCCTGAAGCTTTCTTT.

The chain is built from TRBV18 and TRBJ2-4; a weak D match, TRBD2 (6 bases). This CDR3 spans 16 amino acids. Germline CDR1 KGHSH, CDR2 LQKENI. The germline V and J ends were trimmed by 6 bases and 0 bases, with 15 bases remaining between them. CDR3 protein: CASSKGDSLAKNIQYF. CDR3 nucleotide sequence: TGTGCCAGCTCCAAAGGGGACTCGCTAGCCAAAAACATTCAGTACTTC.

This chain links TRBV7-2 with TRBJ2-7; D gene unclear. Deletions cut 1 base from V and 2 bases from J, with 9 bases between. CDR3 length: 14 amino acids. From germline, CDR1 is SGHTA and CDR2 FQGNSA. Here the CDR3 reads CASSLGYSAYEQYF. Here the CDR3 DNA reads TGTGCCAGCAGCTTAGGTTATTCGGCCTACGAGCAGTACTTC.

The chain carries TRBV21-1 and TRBJ2-1; the table assigns TRBD1, which was not confirmed against the DNA. TRBV21-1 represents a pseudogene. The CDR3 consists of 13 residues. The DNA for the CDR3 is TGTGCCACCGGACAGGGTAGACTCCATGAGCAGTTCTTC. It codes for CATGQGRLHEQFF.

The gene calls are TRBV5-1 and TRBJ2-7, with 13 bases fitting TRBD2. Germline V gene sequence: CDR1 SGHRS, CDR2 YFSETQ. This CDR3 spans 14 amino acids. J lost 5 bases, V lost 3 bases, and 2 bases had no gene match. The CDR3 loop reads CASSWTSGSNEQYF. The CDR3 nucleotides are TGCGCCAGCAGCTGGACTAGCGGGAGTAACGAGCAGTACTTC.